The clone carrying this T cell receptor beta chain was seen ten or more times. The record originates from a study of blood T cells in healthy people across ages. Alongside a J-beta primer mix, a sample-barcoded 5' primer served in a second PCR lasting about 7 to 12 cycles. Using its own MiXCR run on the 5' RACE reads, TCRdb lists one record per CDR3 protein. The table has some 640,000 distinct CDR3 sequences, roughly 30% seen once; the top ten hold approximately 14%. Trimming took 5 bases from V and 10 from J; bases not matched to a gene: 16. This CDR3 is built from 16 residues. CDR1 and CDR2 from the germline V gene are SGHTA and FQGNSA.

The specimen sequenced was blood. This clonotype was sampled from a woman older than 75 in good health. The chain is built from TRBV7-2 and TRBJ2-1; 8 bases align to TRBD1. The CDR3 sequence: CASSPVGTGTTQEQFF. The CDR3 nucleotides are TGTGCCAGCAGCCCCGTCGGGACAGGCACAACCCAAGAGCAGTTCTTC. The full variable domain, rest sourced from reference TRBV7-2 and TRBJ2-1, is GAGVSQSPSNKVTEKGKDVELRCDPISGHTALYWYRQSLGQGLEFLIYFQGNSAPDKSGLPSDRFSAERTGGSVSTLTIQRTQQEDSAVYLCASSPVGTGTTQEQFFGPGTRLTVL.